This T cell receptor beta chain was found in a study of cytomegalovirus exposure and HLA in healthy donors. Broader study findings: A prior analysis recorded that most TCR beta V segments were productive about 90% or about 30% of the time. The authors judged a highly shared variant cluster likely a sequencing artifact.

Regarding this clone: Its matching antigen is unknown.

PCR was performed using 60 Vbeta and 13 Jbeta primers. Assay used: immunoSEQ multiplex PCR; TCRdb lists only in-frame clones, some missing. The sample holds about 120,000 clones, 80% seen once. The TCR originated in a female donor in good health and CMV-seropositive. Material: PBMCs.

CDR3 in DNA: TGTGCCAGCAGCACGGACAGTCAAGAGACCCAGTACTTC. Its protein is CASSTDSQETQYF. The chain carries TRBV5-5 and TRBJ2-5; perhaps TRBD1 as D (6 bases). Germline CDR1 SGHKS, CDR2 YYEKEE (reference sequence). Between the trimmed V and J ends, which lost 4 bases and 2 bases, there was a span of 9 bases. This CDR3 is 13 amino acids long.